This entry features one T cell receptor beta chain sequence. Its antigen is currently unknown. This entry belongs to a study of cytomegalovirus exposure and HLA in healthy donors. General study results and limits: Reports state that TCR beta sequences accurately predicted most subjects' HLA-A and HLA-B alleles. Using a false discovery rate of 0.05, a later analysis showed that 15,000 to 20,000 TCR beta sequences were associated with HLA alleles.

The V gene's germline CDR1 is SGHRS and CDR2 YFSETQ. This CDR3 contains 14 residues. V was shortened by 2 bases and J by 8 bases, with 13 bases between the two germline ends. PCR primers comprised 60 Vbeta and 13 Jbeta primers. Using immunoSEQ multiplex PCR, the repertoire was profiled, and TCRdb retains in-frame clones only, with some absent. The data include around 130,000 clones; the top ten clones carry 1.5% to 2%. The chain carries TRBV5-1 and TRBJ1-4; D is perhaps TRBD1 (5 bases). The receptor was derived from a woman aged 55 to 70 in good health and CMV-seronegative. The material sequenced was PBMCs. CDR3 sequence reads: CASSLQGAAEKLFF. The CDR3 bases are TGCGCCAGCAGCTTACAAGGGGCGGCCGAAAAACTGTTTTTT.